Listed here are 2 T cell receptor beta chains from one sample, sequenced in a study of OX40 agonist ivuxolimab in advanced cancers. Sequencing was performed with immunoSEQ multiplex PCR; in TCRdb, only in-frame clones are kept and a portion is missing. The table lists approximately 90,000 clones, roughly 89% of them singletons. The source material was CD4+ or CD8+ T cells sorted from blood, sampled in a trial of the OX40 agonist ivuxolimab. The receptors derive from an adult with an advanced solid tumor such as melanoma, head and neck, liver or kidney cancer.

The CDR3 sequence: CASSLKPGQGKAYEQYF. In DNA, the CDR3 is TGTGCCAGCAGCCTAAAGCCGGGACAGGGAAAAGCCTACGAGCAGTACTTC. This chain links TRBV14 with TRBJ2-7; 9 bases agree with TRBD1. In germline, CDR1 is SGHDN, CDR2 FVKESK. Trimming cost V 4 bases and J 2 bases; bases outside gene matches: 12. This CDR3 has 17 amino acids.

The chain employs TRBV6-5 and TRBJ2-7, with a possible D match to TRBD2 (5 bases). The germline gives CDR1 MNHEY, CDR2 SVGAGI. The CDR3 runs to 15 residues. Trimming removed 7 bases from V and 5 bases from J, with 21 bases in between. CDR3 sequence (DNA): TGTGCCAGCACCCACGGGGTCAAGACCGATAACGAGCAGTACTTC. Translation gives CASTHGVKTDNEQYF.